This TCR beta chain was identified in a study of a mutant IDH1 vaccine in newly diagnosed glioma (dated by TCRdb to the early 2020s). Describing the broader study: Eight vaccinations were administered to patients in weeks 1, 3, 5, 7, 11, 15, 19 and 23, corresponding to visits V03 through V10. Of the approximately 30 treated patients, approximately 62% were male and around 40% were female, and the mean age was approximately 39 years. Before enrollment, most patients had been given radiochemotherapy with temozolomide as standard therapy, while the rest had received either radiotherapy alone or temozolomide alone. Six visits were used for peripheral blood collection: V03 (baseline), V05, V07, V10, V12 and V13. In the chemotherapy-containing groups, vaccination started alongside temozolomide cycles, whereas in patients who had radiotherapy alone it started 4-6 weeks after radiotherapy. For exploratory analyses, roughly 25 treated patients had longitudinal TCRB deep sequencing done wherever samples were available. What the study reported, not specific to this receptor: Selection of PBMC samples for TCRB deep sequencing was based on availability. Pseudoprogression seemed to be unrelated to changes in the top peripheral T cell clonotypes found by TCRB sequencing. It was noted by the authors that analyses of patient blood samples could not be reproduced owing to sample limitations. Vaccine-induced immune responses across multiple MHC alleles were detected in 90% to 95% of patients.

This clone occurred once. It lacks a known antigen. Base-call qualities are not available, and no considerably larger clone is one nucleotide away. A distance of 17 bases separates the germline ends of V and J, which lose 4 bases and 0 bases respectively. From a lookup of the germline V gene, CDR1 and CDR2 are MNHNS and SASEGT. Inclusive of the bounding cysteine and phenylalanine, the CDR3 is 17 residues long. CDR3 DNA is the only sequence kept; it has 51 bases, read in frame from the first base. Library preparation employed the immunoSEQ multiplex PCR assay. Following the manufacturer's protocol, the hsTCRB Kit was used to amplify rearranged TCR beta chain sequences. Sequencing of TCRB libraries was carried out on an Illumina MiSeq. Per the authors' processing: The kit vendor's proprietary platform handled demultiplexing, trimming and gene mapping. This immuneACCESS table, as held by TCRdb, lists in-frame sequences with V and J called but not all clones. Of the missing ones, under half trace to an unresolved V gene in checked studies; the others have no known cause. That table furnishes V, J and clone size, whereas the DNA furnished D and trimming. The sample profile shows about 36,000 clones; 80% of them were found once. Of the sample, around 15% is held by the ten largest clones.

The sample's time point label, in plain terms: week 11, during vaccination. Every vaccine dose consisted of 300 ug of a 20-mer mutant IDH1 peptide in Montanide, administered subcutaneously together with topical imiquimod. Donors had newly diagnosed WHO grade 3 or 4 IDH1-mutant astrocytomas with loss of nuclear ATRX. The samples were drawn from NOA16, a multicentre, single-arm, open-label phase I trial in Germany that tested a mutant IDH1 peptide vaccine in humans for the first time. Genomic DNA for TCRB sequencing was isolated from EDTA blood with the DNeasy Blood and Tissue Kit. The rearranged chain carries TRBV6-1 and TRBJ2-3, with the D gene possibly TRBD1 or TRBD2, each one fitting 6 bases. The material sequenced was peripheral blood mononuclear cells (PBMCs), taken from a glioma patient whose treatment included an IDH1 peptide vaccine. The source of this sequence is a woman aged 25-40 years with glioma. Some clones in this sample may be carry-over from other donors' samples. The CDR3 region has the sequence CASSGQHWGASTDTQYF. In nucleotides, the sequence is TGTGCCAGCAGTGGTCAGCATTGGGGGGCGAGCACAGATACGCAGTATTTT.